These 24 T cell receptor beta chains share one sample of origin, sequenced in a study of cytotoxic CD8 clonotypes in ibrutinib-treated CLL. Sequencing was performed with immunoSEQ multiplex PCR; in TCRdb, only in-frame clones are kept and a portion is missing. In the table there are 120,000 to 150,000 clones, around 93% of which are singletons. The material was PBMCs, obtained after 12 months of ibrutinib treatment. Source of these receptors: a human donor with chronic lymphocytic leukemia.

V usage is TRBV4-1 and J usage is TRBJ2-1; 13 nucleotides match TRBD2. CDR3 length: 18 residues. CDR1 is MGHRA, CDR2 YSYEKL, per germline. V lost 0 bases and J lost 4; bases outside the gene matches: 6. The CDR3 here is CASSQETTGLAGYNEQFF. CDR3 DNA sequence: TGCGCCAGCAGCCAAGAGACTACGGGACTAGCGGGGTACAATGAGCAGTTCTTC.

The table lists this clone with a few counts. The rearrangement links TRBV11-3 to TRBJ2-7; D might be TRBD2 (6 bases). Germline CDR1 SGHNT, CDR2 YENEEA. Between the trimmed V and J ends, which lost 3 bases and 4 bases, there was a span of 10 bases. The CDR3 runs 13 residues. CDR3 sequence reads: CASSLGGPYEQYF. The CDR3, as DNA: TGTGCCAGCAGCTTGGGGGGACCGTACGAGCAGTACTTC.

DNA for the CDR3: TGTGCCTTTCAGGGGCCTAATAATTCACCCCTCCACTTT. This sequence encodes CAFQGPNNSPLHF. This chain connects TRBV30 to TRBJ1-6; tentative D call: TRBD1 (6 bases). This CDR3 is 13 amino acids long. From germline, CDR1 is GTSNPN and CDR2 SVGIG (reference sequence). V dropped 7 bases and J dropped 5 bases, with 12 bases sitting between them.

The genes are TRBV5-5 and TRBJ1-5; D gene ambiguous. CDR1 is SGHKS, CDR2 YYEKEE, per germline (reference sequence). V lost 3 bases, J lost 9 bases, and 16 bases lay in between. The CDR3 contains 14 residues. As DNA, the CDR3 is TGTGCCAGCAGCTCTTCTCACAGCGTCTGGCCCCAGCATTTT. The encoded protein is CASSSSHSVWPQHF.

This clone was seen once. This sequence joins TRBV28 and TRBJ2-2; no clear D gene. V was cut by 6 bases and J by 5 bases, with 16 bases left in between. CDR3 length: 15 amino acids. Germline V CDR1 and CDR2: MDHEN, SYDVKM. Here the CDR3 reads CASSNRDPRTGELFF. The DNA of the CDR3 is TGTGCCAGCAGCAACCGAGACCCGAGAACCGGGGAGCTGTTTTTT.

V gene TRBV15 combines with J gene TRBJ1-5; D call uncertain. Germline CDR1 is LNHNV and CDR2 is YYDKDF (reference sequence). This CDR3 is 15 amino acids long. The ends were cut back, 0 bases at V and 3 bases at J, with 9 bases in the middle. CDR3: CATSRDRSVNQPQHF. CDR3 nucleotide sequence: TGTGCCACCAGCAGAGATAGGTCCGTCAATCAGCCCCAGCATTTT.

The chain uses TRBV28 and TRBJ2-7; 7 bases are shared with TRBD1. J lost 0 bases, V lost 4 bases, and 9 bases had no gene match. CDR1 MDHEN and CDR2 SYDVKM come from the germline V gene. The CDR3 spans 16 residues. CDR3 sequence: CASSSPTGISSYEQYF. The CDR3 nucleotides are TGTGCCAGCAGTTCCCCGACAGGGATCAGCTCCTACGAGCAGTACTTC.

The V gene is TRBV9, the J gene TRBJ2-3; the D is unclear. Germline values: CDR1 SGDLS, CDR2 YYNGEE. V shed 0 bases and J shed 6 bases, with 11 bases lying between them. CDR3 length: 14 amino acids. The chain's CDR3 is CASSVDLPGDTQYF. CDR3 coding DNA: TGTGCCAGCAGCGTAGACTTGCCTGGGGATACGCAGTATTTT.

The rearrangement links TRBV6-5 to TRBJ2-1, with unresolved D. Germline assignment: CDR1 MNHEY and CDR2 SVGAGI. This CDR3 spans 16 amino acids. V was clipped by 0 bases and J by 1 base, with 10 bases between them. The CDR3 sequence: CASSYSAHPSYNEQFF. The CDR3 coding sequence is TGTGCCAGCAGTTACTCGGCCCATCCTTCCTACAATGAGCAGTTCTTC.

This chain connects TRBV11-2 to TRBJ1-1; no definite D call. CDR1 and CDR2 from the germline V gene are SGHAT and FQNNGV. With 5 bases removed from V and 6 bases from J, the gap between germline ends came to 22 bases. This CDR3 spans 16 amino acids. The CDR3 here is CASSVPPGQYNAEAFF. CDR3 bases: TGTGCCAGCAGCGTGCCACCTGGGCAATACAATGCTGAAGCTTTCTTT.

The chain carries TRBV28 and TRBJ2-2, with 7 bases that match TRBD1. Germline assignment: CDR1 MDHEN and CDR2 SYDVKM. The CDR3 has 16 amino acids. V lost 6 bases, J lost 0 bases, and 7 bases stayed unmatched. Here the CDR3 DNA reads TGTGCCAGCAGACCCGGGACAGCCTCGAACACCGGGGAGCTGTTTTTT. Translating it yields CASRPGTASNTGELFF.

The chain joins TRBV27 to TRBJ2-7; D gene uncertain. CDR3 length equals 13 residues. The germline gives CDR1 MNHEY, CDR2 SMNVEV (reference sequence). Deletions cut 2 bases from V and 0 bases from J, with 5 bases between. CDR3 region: CASSLKISYEQYF. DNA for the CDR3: TGTGCCAGCAGTTTAAAGATCTCCTACGAGCAGTACTTC.

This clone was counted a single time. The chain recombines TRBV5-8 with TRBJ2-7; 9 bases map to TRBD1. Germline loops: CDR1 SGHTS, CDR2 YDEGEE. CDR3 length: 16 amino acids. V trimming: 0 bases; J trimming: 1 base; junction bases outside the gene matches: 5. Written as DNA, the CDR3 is TGTGCCAGCAGCTTGGATCCGGGACAGGGTTCCTACGAGCAGTACTTC. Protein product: CASSLDPGQGSYEQYF.

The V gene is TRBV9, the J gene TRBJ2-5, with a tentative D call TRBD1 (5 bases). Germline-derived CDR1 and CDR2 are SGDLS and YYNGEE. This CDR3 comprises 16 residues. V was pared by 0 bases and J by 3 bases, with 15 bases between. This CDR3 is CASSVGRTPAEETQYF. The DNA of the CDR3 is TGTGCCAGCAGCGTAGGAAGGACACCGGCCGAAGAGACCCAGTACTTC.

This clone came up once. CDR3 nucleotide sequence: TGTGCCAGCAGTTTGGACCCCAAACGGGTCGGCTACACCTTC. Protein product: CASSLDPKRVGYTF. The genes are TRBV27 and TRBJ1-2, with unresolved D. CDR3 length: 14 amino acids. Germline-derived CDR1 and CDR2 are MNHEY and SMNVEV (reference sequence). V was shortened by 3 bases and J by 8 bases, with 16 bases between the two germline ends.

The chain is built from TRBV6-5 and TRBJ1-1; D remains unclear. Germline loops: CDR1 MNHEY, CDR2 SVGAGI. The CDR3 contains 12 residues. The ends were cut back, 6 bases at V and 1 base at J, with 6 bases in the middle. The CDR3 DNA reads TGTGCCAGCAGAATCTCGAACACTGAAGCTTTCTTT. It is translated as CASRISNTEAFF.

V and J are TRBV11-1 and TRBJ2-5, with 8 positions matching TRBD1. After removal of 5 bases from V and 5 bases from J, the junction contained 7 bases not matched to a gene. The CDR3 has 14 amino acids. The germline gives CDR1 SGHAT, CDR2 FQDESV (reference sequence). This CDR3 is CASSTSRGQETQYF. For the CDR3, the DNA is TGTGCCAGCAGCACCTCCAGGGGGCAGGAGACCCAGTACTTC. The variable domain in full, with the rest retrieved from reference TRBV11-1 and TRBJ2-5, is EAEVAQSPRYKITEKSQAVAFWCDPISGHATLYWYRQILGQGPELLVQFQDESVVDDSQLPKDRFSAERLKGVDSTLKIQPAELGDSAMYLCASSTSRGQETQYFGPGTRLLVL.

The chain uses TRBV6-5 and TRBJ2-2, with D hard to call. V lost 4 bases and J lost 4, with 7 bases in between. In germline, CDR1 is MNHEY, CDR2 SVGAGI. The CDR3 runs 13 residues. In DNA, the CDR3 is TGTGCCAGCAGTTTAGGACCCACCGGGGAGCTGTTTTTT. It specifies CASSLGPTGELFF.

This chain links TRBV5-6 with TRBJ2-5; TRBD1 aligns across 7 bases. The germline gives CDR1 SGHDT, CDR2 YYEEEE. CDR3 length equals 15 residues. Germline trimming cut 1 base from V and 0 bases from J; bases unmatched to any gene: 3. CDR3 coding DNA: TGTGCCAGCAGCTTGAGACAGGGAAACCAAGAGACCCAGTACTTC. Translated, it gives CASSLRQGNQETQYF.

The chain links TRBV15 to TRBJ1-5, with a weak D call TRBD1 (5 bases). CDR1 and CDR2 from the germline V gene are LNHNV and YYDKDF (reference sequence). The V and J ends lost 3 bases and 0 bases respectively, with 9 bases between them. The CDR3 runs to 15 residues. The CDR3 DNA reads TGTGCCACCAGCAGGTCGGGGGATAGCAATCAGCCCCAGCATTTT. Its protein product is CATSRSGDSNQPQHF.

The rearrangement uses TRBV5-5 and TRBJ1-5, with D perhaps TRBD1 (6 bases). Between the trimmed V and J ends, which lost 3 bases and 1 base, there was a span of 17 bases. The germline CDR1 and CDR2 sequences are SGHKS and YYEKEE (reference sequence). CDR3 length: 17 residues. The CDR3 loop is CASSSIVGGVSNQPQHF. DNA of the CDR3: TGTGCCAGCAGCTCTATTGTGGGGGGCGTCAGCAATCAGCCCCAGCATTTT.

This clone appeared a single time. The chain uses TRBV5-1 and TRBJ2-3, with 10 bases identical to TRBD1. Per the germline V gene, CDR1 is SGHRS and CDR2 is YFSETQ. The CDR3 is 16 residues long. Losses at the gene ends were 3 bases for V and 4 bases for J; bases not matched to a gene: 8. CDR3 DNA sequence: TGCGCCAGCAGCTGGGCCGGGACAGGGGACTCAGATACGCAGTATTTT. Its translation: CASSWAGTGDSDTQYF.

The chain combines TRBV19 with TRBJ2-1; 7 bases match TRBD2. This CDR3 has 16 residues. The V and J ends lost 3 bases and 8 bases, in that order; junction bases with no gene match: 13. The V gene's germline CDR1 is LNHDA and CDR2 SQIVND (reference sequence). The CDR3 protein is CASSIWAGEIGYEQFF. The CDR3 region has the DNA TGTGCCAGTAGTATTTGGGCGGGGGAGATAGGATATGAGCAGTTCTTC.

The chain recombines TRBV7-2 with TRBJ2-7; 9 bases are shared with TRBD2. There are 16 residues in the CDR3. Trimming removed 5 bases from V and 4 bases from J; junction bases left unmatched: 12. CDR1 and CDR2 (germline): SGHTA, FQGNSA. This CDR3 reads CASSPTRGSGGYEQYF. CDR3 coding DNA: TGTGCCAGCAGCCCGACCCGGGGTAGCGGGGGATACGAGCAGTACTTC.